Below, one T cell receptor (beta chain) is given with its context. Clones were sequenced by immunoSEQ multiplex PCR, and TCRdb holds only the in-frame ones, with some missing. The table lists around 210,000 clones, approximately 85% of them singletons. In germline, CDR1 is SGHTA, CDR2 FQGNSA. Trimming at V came to 5 bases and at J to 0 bases, leaving 2 bases not matched to a gene. This CDR3 comprises 15 residues. The sample belongs to a study of blood T cell repertoires in COVID-19. Source material: peripheral blood. This TCR was sampled from a man aged 45-65 years with COVID-19, enrolled during active disease. The chain links TRBV7-2 to TRBJ1-5; 9 bases map to TRBD1. CDR3 region: CASSPDRGSNQPQHF. Here the CDR3 DNA reads TGTGCCAGCAGCCCGGACAGGGGTAGCAATCAGCCCCAGCATTTT.